This T cell receptor (beta chain) was captured by sequencing in a study of early T cells in non-severe SARS-CoV-2 infection. Looking at the study overall: The input, bulk RNA from unsorted whole blood, was sequenced, and chains were unpaired.

On this clonotype: Its specificity is unknown.

In the library, individual cDNA molecules carried attached unique molecular identifiers. From the 5' RACE reads, TCRdb called clonotypes with MiXCR, one entry per CDR3 protein. The sample has 65,000 to 85,000 distinct CDR3 sequences, roughly 16% seen once. General observations from the study: The VDJdb matching leaned toward anti-spike CD8 responses and overlooked private and CD4 specificities.

This TCR derives from an adult who was a healthcare worker with PCR-confirmed SARS-CoV-2 infection or an uninfected control (not recorded which). Material: whole blood.

CDR3 DNA sequence: TGTGCCAGCAGTTTATGGGAGGGGAATCAGCCCCAGCATTTT. Translated, it gives CASSLWEGNQPQHF. The genes are TRBV28 and TRBJ1-5; D may be TRBD1 (5 bases). The CDR3 length is 14 residues. Germline CDR1 and CDR2: MDHEN and SYDVKM. V lost 0 bases, J lost 4 bases, and 7 bases lay in between.